This T cell receptor beta chain was documented in a study of glioma-infiltrating T cells after dendritic cell vaccination. Deletions cut 0 bases from V and 5 bases from J, with 8 bases between. The CDR3 sequence is 13 residues long. The germline V gene has CDR1 SGHNT and CDR2 YYREEE (reference sequence). Time point here: after dendritic cell vaccination, including at tumor progression/relapse. The primer mix had 60 V beta and 13 J beta primers. The method was immunoSEQ multiplex PCR; TCRdb's version includes in-frame clones alone and lacks a portion of them. Here the sample spans tens of thousands of clones, around 84% being singletons.

The source is a human donor with glioblastoma. The input for sequencing was blood, taken after dendritic cell vaccination. This chain uses TRBV5-4 with TRBJ1-1; no definite D call. For the CDR3, the DNA is TGTGCCAGCAGCTTGGAACAACCAACTGAAGCTTTCTTT. As protein: CASSLEQPTEAFF.